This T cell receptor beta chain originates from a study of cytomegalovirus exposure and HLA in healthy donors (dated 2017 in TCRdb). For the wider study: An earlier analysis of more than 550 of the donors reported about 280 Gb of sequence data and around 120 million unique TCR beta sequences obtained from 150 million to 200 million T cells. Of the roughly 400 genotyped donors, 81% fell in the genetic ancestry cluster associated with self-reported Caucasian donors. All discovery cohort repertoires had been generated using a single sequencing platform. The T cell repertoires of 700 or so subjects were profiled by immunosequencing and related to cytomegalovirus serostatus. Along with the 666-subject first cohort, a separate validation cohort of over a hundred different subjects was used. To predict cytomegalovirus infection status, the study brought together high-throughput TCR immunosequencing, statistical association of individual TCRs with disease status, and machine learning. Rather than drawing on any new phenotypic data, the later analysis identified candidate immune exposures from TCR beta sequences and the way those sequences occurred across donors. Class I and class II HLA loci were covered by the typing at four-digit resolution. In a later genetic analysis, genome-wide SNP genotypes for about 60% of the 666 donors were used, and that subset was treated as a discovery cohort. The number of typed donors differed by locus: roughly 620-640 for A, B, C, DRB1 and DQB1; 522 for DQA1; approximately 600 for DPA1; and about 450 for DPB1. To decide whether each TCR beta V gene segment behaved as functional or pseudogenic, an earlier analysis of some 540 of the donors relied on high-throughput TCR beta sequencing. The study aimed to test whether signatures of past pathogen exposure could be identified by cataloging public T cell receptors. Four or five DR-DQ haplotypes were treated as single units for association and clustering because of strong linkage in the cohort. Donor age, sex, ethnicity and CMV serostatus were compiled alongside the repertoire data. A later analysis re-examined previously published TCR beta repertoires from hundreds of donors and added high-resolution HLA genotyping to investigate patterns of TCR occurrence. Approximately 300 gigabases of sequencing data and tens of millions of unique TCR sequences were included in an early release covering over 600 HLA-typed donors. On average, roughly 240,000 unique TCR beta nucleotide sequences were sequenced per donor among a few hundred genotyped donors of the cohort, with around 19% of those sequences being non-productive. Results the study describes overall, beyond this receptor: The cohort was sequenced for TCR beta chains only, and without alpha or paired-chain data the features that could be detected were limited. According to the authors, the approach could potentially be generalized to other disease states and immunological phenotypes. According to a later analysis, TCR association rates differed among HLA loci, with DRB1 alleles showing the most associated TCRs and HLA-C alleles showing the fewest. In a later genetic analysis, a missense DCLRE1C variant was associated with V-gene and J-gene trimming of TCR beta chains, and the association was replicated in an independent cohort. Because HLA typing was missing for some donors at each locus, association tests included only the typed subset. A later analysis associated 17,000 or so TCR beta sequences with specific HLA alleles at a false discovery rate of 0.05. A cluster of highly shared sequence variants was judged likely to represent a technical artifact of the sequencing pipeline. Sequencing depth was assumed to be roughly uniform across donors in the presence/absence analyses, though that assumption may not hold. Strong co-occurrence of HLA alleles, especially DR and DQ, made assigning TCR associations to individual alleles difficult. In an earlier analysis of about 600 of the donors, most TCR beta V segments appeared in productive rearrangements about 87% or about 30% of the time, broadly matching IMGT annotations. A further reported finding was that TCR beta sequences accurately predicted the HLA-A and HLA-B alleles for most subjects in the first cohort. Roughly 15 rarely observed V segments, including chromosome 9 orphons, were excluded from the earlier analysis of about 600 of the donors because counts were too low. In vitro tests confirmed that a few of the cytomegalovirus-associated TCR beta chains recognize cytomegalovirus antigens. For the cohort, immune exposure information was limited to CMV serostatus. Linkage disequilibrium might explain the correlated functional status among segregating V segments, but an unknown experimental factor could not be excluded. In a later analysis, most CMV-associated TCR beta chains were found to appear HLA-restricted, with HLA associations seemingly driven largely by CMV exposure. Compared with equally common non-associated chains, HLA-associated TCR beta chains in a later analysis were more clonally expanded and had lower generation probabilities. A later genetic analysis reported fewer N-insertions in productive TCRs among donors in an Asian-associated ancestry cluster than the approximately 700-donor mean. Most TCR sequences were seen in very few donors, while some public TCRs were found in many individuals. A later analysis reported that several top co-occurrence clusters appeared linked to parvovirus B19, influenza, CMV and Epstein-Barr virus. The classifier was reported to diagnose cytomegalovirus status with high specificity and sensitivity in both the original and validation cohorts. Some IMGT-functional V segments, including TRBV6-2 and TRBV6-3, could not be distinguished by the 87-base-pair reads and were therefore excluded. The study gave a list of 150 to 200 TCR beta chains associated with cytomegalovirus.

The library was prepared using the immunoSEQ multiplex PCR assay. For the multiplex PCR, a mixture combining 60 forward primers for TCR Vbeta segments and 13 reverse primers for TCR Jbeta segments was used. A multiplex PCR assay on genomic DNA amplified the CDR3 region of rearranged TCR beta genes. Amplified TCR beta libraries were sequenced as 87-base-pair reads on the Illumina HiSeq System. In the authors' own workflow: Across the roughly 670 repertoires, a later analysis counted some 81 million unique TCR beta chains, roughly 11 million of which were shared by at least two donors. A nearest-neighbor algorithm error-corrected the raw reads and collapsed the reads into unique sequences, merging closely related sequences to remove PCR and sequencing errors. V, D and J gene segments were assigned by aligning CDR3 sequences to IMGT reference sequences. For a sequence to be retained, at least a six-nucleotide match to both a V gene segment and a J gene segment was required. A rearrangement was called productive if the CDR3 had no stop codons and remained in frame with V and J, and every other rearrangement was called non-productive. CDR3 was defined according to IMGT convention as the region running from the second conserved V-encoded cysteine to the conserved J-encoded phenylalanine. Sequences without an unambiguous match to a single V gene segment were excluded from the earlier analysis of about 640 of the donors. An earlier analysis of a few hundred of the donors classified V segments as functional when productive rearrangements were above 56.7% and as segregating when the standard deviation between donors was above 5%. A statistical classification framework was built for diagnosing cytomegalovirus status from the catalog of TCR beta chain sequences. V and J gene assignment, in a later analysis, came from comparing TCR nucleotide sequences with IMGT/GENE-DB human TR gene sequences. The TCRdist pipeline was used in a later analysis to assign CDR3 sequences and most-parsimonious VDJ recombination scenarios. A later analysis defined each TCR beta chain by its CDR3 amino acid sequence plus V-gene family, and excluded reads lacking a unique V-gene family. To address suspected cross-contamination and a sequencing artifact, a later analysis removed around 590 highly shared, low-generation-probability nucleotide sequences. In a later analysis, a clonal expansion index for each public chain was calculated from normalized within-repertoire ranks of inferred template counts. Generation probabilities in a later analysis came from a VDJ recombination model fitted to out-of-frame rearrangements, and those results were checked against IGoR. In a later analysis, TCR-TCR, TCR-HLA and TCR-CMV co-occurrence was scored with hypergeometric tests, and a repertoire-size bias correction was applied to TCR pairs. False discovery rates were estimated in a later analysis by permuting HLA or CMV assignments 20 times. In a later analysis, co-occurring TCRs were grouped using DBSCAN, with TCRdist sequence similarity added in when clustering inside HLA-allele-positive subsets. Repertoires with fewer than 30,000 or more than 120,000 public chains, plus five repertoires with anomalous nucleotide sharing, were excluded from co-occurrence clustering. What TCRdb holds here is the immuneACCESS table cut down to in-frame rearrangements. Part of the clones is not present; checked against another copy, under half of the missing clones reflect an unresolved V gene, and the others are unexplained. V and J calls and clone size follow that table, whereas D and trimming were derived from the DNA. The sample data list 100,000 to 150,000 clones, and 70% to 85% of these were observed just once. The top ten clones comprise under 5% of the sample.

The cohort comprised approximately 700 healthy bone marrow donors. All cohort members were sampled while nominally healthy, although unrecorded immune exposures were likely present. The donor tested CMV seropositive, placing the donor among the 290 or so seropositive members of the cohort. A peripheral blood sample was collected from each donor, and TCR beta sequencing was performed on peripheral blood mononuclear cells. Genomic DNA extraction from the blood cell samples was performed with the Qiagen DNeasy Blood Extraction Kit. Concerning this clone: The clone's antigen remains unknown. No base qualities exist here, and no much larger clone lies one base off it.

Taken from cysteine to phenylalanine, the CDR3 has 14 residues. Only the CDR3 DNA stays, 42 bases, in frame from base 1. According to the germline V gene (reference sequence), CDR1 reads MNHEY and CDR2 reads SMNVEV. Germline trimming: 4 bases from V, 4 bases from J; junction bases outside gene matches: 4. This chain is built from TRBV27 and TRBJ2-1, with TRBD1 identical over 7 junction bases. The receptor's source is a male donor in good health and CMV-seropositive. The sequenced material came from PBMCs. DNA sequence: TGTGCCAGCAGTTCTGACAGGGCGTACAATGAGCAGTTCTTC. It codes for CASSSDRAYNEQFF.